This T cell receptor (beta chain) comes out of a study of T cell repertoires in cytomegalovirus infection. Trimming pared 4 bases from V and 1 base from J, leaving 16 bases between. Germline V CDR1 and CDR2: MDHEN, SYDVKM. The CDR3 extends over 16 amino acids. Concerning this clonotype itself: The target antigen is unknown.

TCRdb passed the reads through MiXCR, listing each CDR3 protein once. The profile shows over 95,000 distinct CDR3 sequences, around 30% of them singletons. Sequencing used CD8+ T cells from cultured PBMCs, obtained from culture after CMV antigen stimulation. The TCR originated in a human donor in good health (CMV status not recorded). Some clones in this sample may be carry-over from other donors' samples. This rearrangement joins TRBV28 to TRBJ1-2, with a possible D match to TRBD1 (5 bases). The CDR3 region is CASSSYTQTVNYGYTF. CDR3 nucleotides: TGTGCCAGCAGTTCCTATACCCAGACAGTTAACTATGGCTACACCTTC.